This TCR beta chain came from a study of beta chain features in type 1 diabetes. Turning to the study itself: Sorted cells, 90 million to 130 million in number, were examined across all samples.

Reverse transcribing all isolated RNA meant expressed TCRB transcripts were sequenced. Using immunoSEQ multiplex PCR, the repertoire was profiled, and TCRdb retains in-frame clones only, with some absent. The sample comprises 600,000 to 700,000 clones, around 12% of which are singletons, and roughly 0.11% rests with the top ten. Findings of the study overall: Patients' naive, central memory and regulatory TCRB repertoires appeared more alike than those of healthy donors. The question of HLA type influencing TCRB rearrangement was one that remained unresolved here. Among patients with Type 1 diabetes, TCRB CDR3s were moderately but significantly shorter in every one of the four CD4+ subsets.

This clone was seen more than once but under ten times. No antigen is known for it. V gave up 3 bases and J gave up 5 bases, with 10 bases separating them. This CDR3 comprises 13 residues. Germline V CDR1 and CDR2: MNHNS, SASEGT. Naive, central memory, regulatory and stem cell-like memory cells within the CD4+ compartment were sorted using CD45RO/CCR7/CD25/CD127/CD95/CD27. Material: naive CD4+ T cells from blood. V and J are TRBV6-1 and TRBJ1-2, with D perhaps TRBD1 (5 bases). The receptor comes from a man aged 25-40 years with type 1 diabetes. CDR3 bases: TGTGCCAGCAGTGACCCGGGGGTATATGGCTACACCTTC. It encodes CASSDPGVYGYTF.